This T cell receptor beta chain was identified during a study of OX40 agonist ivuxolimab in advanced cancers. Study as a whole: Intravenous ivuxolimab was administered to patients every 2 weeks at 0.01 to 10 mg/kg. Patients assigned to dose escalation were diagnosed with hepatocellular carcinoma, melanoma, renal cell or head and neck cancer.

Clones were sequenced by immunoSEQ multiplex PCR, and TCRdb holds only the in-frame ones, with some missing. The sample includes 45,000 to 65,000 clones, 80% to 95% seen only once; the top ten take 8.7%. The receptor comes from an adult with an advanced solid tumor such as melanoma, head and neck, liver or kidney cancer. Sample: CD4+ or CD8+ T cells sorted from blood, taken in a trial of the OX40 agonist ivuxolimab.

CDR3 protein: CASSEYIGQGDGYTF. As DNA, the CDR3 is TGTGCCAGCAGTGAATATATTGGACAGGGAGATGGCTACACCTTC. The chain employs TRBV6-1 and TRBJ1-2, with TRBD1 matching over 8 bases. V lost 2 bases and J lost 6; bases outside the gene matches: 8. This CDR3 comprises 15 residues. Germline assignment: CDR1 MNHNS and CDR2 SASEGT.